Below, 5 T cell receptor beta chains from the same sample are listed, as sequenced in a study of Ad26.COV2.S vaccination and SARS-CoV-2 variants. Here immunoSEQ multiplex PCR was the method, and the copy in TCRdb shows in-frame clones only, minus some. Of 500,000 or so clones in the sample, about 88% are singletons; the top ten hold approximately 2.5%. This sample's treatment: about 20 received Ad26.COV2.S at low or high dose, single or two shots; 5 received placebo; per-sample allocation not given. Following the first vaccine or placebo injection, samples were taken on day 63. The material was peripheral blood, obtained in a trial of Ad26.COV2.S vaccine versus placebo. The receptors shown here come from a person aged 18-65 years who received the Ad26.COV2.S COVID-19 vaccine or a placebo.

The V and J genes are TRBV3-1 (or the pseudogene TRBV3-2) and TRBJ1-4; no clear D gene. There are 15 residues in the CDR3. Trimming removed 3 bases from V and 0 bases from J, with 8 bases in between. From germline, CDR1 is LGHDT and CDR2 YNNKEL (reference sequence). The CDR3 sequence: CASSHRRTTNEKLFF. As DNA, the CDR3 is TGTGCCAGCAGCCACAGGCGGACAACTAATGAAAAACTGTTTTTT.

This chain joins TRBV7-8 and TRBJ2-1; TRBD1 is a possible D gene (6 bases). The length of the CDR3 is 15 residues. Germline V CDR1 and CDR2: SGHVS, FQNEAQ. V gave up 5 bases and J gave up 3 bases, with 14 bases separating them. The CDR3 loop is CASSGNRAGYNEQFF. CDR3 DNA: TGTGCCAGCAGCGGGAACAGGGCAGGCTACAATGAGCAGTTCTTC.

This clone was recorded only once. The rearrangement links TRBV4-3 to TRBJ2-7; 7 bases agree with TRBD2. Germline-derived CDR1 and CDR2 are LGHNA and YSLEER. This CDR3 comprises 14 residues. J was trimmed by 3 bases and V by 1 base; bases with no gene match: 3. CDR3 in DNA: TGCGCCAGCAGCCAAGGATCGGGAGGCTACGAGCAGTACTTC. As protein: CASSQGSGGYEQYF.

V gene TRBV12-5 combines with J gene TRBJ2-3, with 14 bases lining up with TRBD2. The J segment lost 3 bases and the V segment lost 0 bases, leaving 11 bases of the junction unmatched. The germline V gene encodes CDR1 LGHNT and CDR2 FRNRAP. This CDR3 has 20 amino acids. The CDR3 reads CASGLVSAPGLAGVTDTQYF. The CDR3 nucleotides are TGTGCTAGTGGTTTGGTAAGCGCCCCGGGACTAGCGGGGGTGACAGATACGCAGTATTTT.

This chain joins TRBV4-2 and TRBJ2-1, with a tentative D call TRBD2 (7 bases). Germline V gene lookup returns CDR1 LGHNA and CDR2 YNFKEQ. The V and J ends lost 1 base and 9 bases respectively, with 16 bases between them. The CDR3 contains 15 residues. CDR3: CASSQGGGDGAEQFF. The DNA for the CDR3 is TGTGCCAGCAGCCAAGGAGGGGGGGATGGAGCTGAGCAGTTCTTC.